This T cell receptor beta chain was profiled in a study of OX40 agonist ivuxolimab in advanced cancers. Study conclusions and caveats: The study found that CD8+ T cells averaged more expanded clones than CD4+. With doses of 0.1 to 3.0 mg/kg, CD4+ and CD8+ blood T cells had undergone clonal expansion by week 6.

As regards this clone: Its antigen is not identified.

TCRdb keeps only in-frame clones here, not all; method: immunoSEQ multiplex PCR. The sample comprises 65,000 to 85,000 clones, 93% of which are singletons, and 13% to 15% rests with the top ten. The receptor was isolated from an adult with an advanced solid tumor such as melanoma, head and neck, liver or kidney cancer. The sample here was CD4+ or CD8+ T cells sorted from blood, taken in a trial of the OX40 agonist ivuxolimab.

In nucleotides, the CDR3 is TGCAGCGTTGATACATACCAGACAGCCACGGCCGGCTACACCTTC. Translated, it gives CSVDTYQTATAGYTF. The chain links TRBV29-1 to TRBJ1-2; possible D gene TRBD1, 5 bases. CDR1 and CDR2 from the germline V gene are SQVTM and ANQGSEA. V was clipped by 3 bases and J by 8 bases, with 22 bases between them. The CDR3 is made up of 15 amino acids.